Each of the 26 T cell receptor beta chains below was sequenced from the same sample in a study of T cells in Graves' hyperthyroidism and ophthalmopathy. RNA transcripts served as the template for amplifying TCR beta CDR3 regions. With the HTBI primer set, the TCR CDR3 went through a first round of RT-PCR. In TCRdb, the multiplex PCR reads were re-called with MiXCR into one record per CDR3 protein. The repertoire has approximately 430,000 distinct CDR3 sequences, approximately 14% of them found once; the top ten carry 12% to 15%. The sample consisted of blood. Source of these receptors: a young woman with Graves' hyperthyroidism.

This clonotype was detected many times. The chain uses TRBV27 and TRBJ1-1; D remains ambiguous. V was shortened by 6 bases and J by 0 bases, with 11 bases between the two germline ends. Germline lookup yields CDR1 MNHEY and CDR2 SMNVEV (reference sequence). The CDR3 is made up of 14 amino acids. CDR3: CASRSPRLNTEAFF. The CDR3, as DNA: TGTGCCAGCAGGTCCCCTAGGCTGAACACTGAAGCTTTCTTT.

This clonotype was observed many times. The V gene is TRBV7-9, the J gene TRBJ1-1; maybe TRBD1 (6 bases). This CDR3 is 14 amino acids long. The V and J ends lost 1 base and 1 base respectively, with 7 bases between them. The germline V gene encodes CDR1 SEHNR and CDR2 FQNEAQ (reference sequence). CDR3 sequence: CASSLETGNTEAFF. The CDR3 nucleotides read TGTGCCAGCAGCTTAGAGACAGGGAACACTGAAGCTTTCTTT.

This clonotype was detected ten times or more. J is TRBJ2-3 and V is TRBV18; no firm D call. The CDR3 is 15 residues long. Germline assignment: CDR1 KGHSH and CDR2 LQKENI. V was cut by 1 base and J by 0 bases, with 8 bases left in between. The CDR3 protein is CASSPLDGSTDTQYF. Here the CDR3 DNA reads TGTGCCAGCTCACCACTCGACGGTAGCACAGATACGCAGTATTTT. The full variable domain, with the rest looked up from reference TRBV18 and TRBJ2-3, is NAGVMQNPRHLVRRRGQEARLRCSPMKGHSHVYWYRQLPEEGLKFMVYLQKENIIDESGMPKERFSAEFPKEGPSILRIQQVVRGDSAAYFCASSPLDGSTDTQYFGPGTRLTVL.

This clonotype appeared a few times. This chain uses TRBV6-2 or TRBV6-3 with TRBJ1-4; possibly TRBD1 for D (6 bases). The V gene's germline CDR1 is MNHEY and CDR2 SVGEGT. This CDR3 region has 16 residues. V lost 10 bases and J 5 bases, leaving 23 bases between the germline ends. Here the CDR3 reads CATGTRRGLINEKLFF. The CDR3 coding sequence is TGTGCCACCGGGACAAGACGTGGGCTGATAAATGAAAAACTGTTTTTT.

This clonotype was counted many times. The chain recombines TRBV27 with TRBJ2-1; perhaps TRBD2 as D (5 bases). V dropped 9 bases and J dropped 7 bases, with 22 bases sitting between them. Looked up from germline, CDR1 is MNHEY and CDR2 is SMNVEV (reference sequence). The CDR3 covers 15 residues. This CDR3 reads CASTNIGLRLNEQFF. Here the CDR3 DNA reads TGTGCCAGTACGAATATTGGACTGCGTCTGAATGAGCAGTTCTTC.

The genes are TRBV6-2 or TRBV6-3 and TRBJ1-1; weak D call: TRBD1 (6 bases). Trimming took off 7 bases at V and 2 bases at J, with 14 bases between the two ends. This CDR3 is 14 amino acids long. In germline, CDR1 is MNHEY, CDR2 SVGEGT. In nucleotides, the CDR3 is TGTGCCAGCACTAAGGACAGCTTAAACACTGAAGCTTTCTTT. Amino acid sequence: CASTKDSLNTEAFF.

This sequence joins TRBV3-1 and TRBJ1-6; a weak D match, TRBD1 (6 bases). Looked up from germline, CDR1 is LGHDT and CDR2 is YNNKEL (reference sequence). Between the trimmed V and J ends, which lost 4 bases and 5 bases, there was a span of 12 bases. This CDR3 is 15 amino acids long. CDR3: CASSPTGTNNSPLHF. The CDR3 coding sequence is TGTGCCAGCAGCCCCACAGGGACCAATAATTCACCCCTCCACTTT.

Many counts were recorded for this clonotype. The chain links TRBV7-8 to TRBJ1-4; no reliable D call. Per germline, CDR1 SGHVS and CDR2 FQNEAQ. The V end was cut by 2 bases, the J end by 7 bases, with 5 bases between. The CDR3 spans 12 residues. Here the CDR3 reads CASSLSLEKLFF. The CDR3 nucleotides read TGTGCCAGCAGCTTATCTCTTGAAAAACTGTTTTTT.

This clonotype was detected a few times. The rearrangement links TRBV24-1 to TRBJ2-3; D is unresolved. Germline lookup yields CDR1 KGHDR and CDR2 SFDVKD. Trimming shortened V by 5 bases and J by 2 bases, and 16 bases separated the two germline ends. The CDR3 has 16 amino acids. The CDR3 sequence: CATSGRDDTYTDTQYF. The DNA of the CDR3 is TGTGCCACCAGTGGTCGCGACGACACTTACACAGATACGCAGTATTTT.

This clonotype was counted many times. This chain connects TRBV5-1 to TRBJ2-7, with 9 bases aligning to TRBD1. The CDR3 runs 15 residues. With 0 bases clipped from V and 5 bases from J, the junction kept 6 bases outside the gene matches. Germline V CDR1 and CDR2: SGHRS, YFSETQ. The DNA of the CDR3 is TGCGCCAGCAGCTTGGCCGGGACAGGGATCCACGAGCAGTACTTC. It codes for CASSLAGTGIHEQYF.

This clonotype has ten or more counts. V and J are TRBV11-2 and TRBJ1-1; the D gene is possibly TRBD1 (5 bases). Germline V gene sequence: CDR1 SGHAT, CDR2 FQNNGV. V lost 6 bases to trimming and J lost 2 bases, with 13 bases between them. This CDR3 has 14 residues. The CDR3 region is CASRGVGVNTEAFF. The CDR3, as DNA: TGTGCCAGCAGGGGAGTAGGGGTTAACACTGAAGCTTTCTTT.

This clonotype was detected ten times or more. The CDR3 DNA reads as TGTGCCAGCAGCCAACCAGGCTCTGGGGCCAACGTCCTGACTTTC. Protein: CASSQPGSGANVLTF. The V and J genes are TRBV3-1 and TRBJ2-6; D is undetermined. Between the trimmed V and J ends, which lost 2 bases and 0 bases, there was a span of 5 bases. Germline loops: CDR1 LGHDT, CDR2 YNNKEL (reference sequence). This CDR3 has 15 amino acids.

This sequence joins TRBV6-2 or TRBV6-3 and TRBJ2-1, with 8 bases that match TRBD2. The CDR3 has 15 residues. The J segment lost 7 bases and the V segment lost 0 bases, leaving 5 bases of the junction unmatched. Germline CDR1 and CDR2: MNHEY and SVGEGT. The CDR3 sequence: CASSYSAGAINEQFF. In DNA, the CDR3 is TGTGCCAGCAGTTACTCAGCGGGGGCGATAAATGAGCAGTTCTTC.

Ten or more counts support this clonotype. The chain combines TRBV2 with TRBJ2-5, with D possibly matching TRBD1 (6 bases). The CDR3 is made up of 16 amino acids. Germline values: CDR1 SNHLY, CDR2 FYNNEI. Trimming took 6 bases from V and 0 from J, leaving 17 bases between them. The CDR3 region has the DNA TGTGCCAGCAGGGAGCCGGGACACCTCGACCAAGAGACCCAGTACTTC. Translation gives CASREPGHLDQETQYF.

The V call is TRBV6-1, the J call TRBJ1-1, with unresolved D. The V and J ends lost 11 bases and 2 bases respectively, with 15 bases between them. Looked up from germline, CDR1 is MNHNS and CDR2 is SASEGT. The CDR3 has 13 amino acids. CDR3 sequence reads: CAARAVRNTEAFF. CDR3 DNA: TGTGCCGCGCGGGCCGTGAGAAACACTGAAGCTTTCTTT.

This clonotype was observed many times. V gene TRBV6-6 combines with J gene TRBJ2-7; D not resolved. The CDR3 has 14 amino acids. V gave up 2 bases and J gave up 1 base, with 9 bases separating them. The V gene's germline CDR1 is MNHNY and CDR2 SVGAGI (reference sequence). The CDR3 loop reads CASSYALDSYEQYF. The CDR3 DNA follows: TGTGCCAGCAGTTACGCTTTGGATTCCTACGAGCAGTACTTC.

This chain uses TRBV16 with TRBJ1-2, with D possibly TRBD1 on 6 matching bases. The CDR3 runs 13 residues. V shed 3 bases and J shed 8 bases, with 13 bases lying between them. Germline CDR1 KGHSY, CDR2 FQNENV. The CDR3 loop is CASSQDPGAGYTF. CDR3 bases: TGTGCCAGCAGCCAGGACCCAGGGGCGGGCTACACCTTC.

The sample holds a few counts of this clonotype. This rearrangement joins TRBV20-1 to TRBJ2-5, with TRBD1 as a possible D gene (6 bases). Germline V gene sequence: CDR1 DFQATT, CDR2 SNEGSKA (reference sequence). V was trimmed by 3 bases and J by 3 bases, leaving 17 bases between them. This CDR3 spans 15 amino acids. CDR3 bases: TGCAGTGCTAGTGTTATCTGGGGGCAGAAAGAGACCCAGTACTTC. It translates to CSASVIWGQKETQYF.

V is TRBV16 and J is TRBJ1-3; D not certain. This CDR3 spans 14 amino acids. V was pared by 2 bases and J by 1 base, with 6 bases between. Germline V gene sequence: CDR1 KGHSY, CDR2 FQNENV. This chain's CDR3 is CASSQRPSGNTIYF. The CDR3 nucleotides are TGTGCCAGCAGCCAACGTCCATCTGGAAACACCATATATTTT.

The chain employs TRBV28 and TRBJ2-3, with TRBD1 matching over 8 bases. This CDR3 is 15 amino acids long. CDR1 MDHEN and CDR2 SYDVKM come from the germline V gene. V shed 6 bases and J 2 bases; nucleotides not matched to a gene: 7. DNA of the CDR3: TGTGCCAGCAGAGCCGGACAGGGCTTCACAGATACGCAGTATTTT. It is translated as CASRAGQGFTDTQYF.

There are many counts of this clonotype. The V call is TRBV12-3 or TRBV12-4, the J call TRBJ1-6; TRBD1 agrees at 7 bases. Trimming took 2 bases from V and 7 from J; bases not matched to a gene: 2. The CDR3 totals 14 residues. The CDR3 spells CASSLTGANSPLHF. The CDR3 DNA reads as TGTGCCAGCAGTTTAACAGGGGCGAATTCACCCCTCCACTTT.

This clonotype was detected a few times. The chain combines TRBV20-1 with TRBJ1-2; no reliable D call. The CDR3 consists of 12 residues. V shed 6 bases and J shed 1 base, with 9 bases lying between them. The germline V gene has CDR1 DFQATT and CDR2 SNEGSKA (reference sequence). CDR3 DNA: TGCAGTGCACCTACAGTTAACTATGGCTACACCTTC. Protein sequence: CSAPTVNYGYTF.

CDR3 residues: CASSPRLISYEQYF. CDR3 coding DNA: TGTGCCAGCAGCCCCCGGCTGATATCCTACGAGCAGTACTTC. This chain connects TRBV27 to TRBJ2-7; D is unclear. This CDR3 has 14 amino acids. Trimming stripped 6 bases from V and 1 base from J, with 13 bases between. Germline CDR1 MNHEY, CDR2 SMNVEV (reference sequence).

This chain joins TRBV20-1 and TRBJ2-7, with D possibly matching TRBD2 (6 bases). CDR1 and CDR2 from the germline V gene are DFQATT and SNEGSKA (reference sequence). Deletions cut 6 bases from V and 2 bases from J, with 11 bases between. This CDR3 spans 12 amino acids. This CDR3 reads CSAGDSPYEQYF. The CDR3 DNA follows: TGCAGTGCCGGGGACTCACCCTACGAGCAGTACTTC.

This clonotype occurred many times. The CDR3 coding sequence is TGTGCCAGCAGCTACAATGAGCAGTTCTTC. Amino acids: CASSYNEQFF. This sequence joins TRBV7-2 and TRBJ2-1; D gene uncertain. CDR1 and CDR2 from the germline V gene are SGHTA and FQGNSA. V was trimmed by 4 bases and J by 5 bases, leaving 0 bases between them. CDR3 length equals 10 residues.

This clonotype was counted ten times or more. The chain's CDR3 is CASSLNSRGQETQYF. CDR3 in DNA: TGTGCCAGCAGCCTAAATTCTCGGGGCCAAGAGACCCAGTACTTC. This chain links TRBV7-9 with TRBJ2-5; the D gene is possibly TRBD2 (5 bases). The germline V gene has CDR1 SEHNR and CDR2 FQNEAQ (reference sequence). CDR3 length equals 15 residues. V was cut by 5 bases and J by 1 base, with 14 bases left in between.